The rows below give T cell receptor beta chains drawn from one sample of a study of CD8 T cells in ankylosing spondylitis. TCRdb processed the 5' RACE reads anew with MiXCR; each CDR3 protein has one entry. The sample consists of 180,000 or so distinct CDR3 sequences, approximately 10% of them appearing once. Sequencing used blood, either unsorted or a sorted T cell fraction (not recorded which). These receptors all stem from a male donor with ankylosing spondylitis or in good health (not recorded which). The CDR3 runs from the conserved cysteine through the conserved F or W. The D gene is left open where the match is weak. For some rows the clone size is stated as once, few or many, or as a class when expanded; others skip it.

clone size,D gene,J gene,V gene,CDR3 protein,CDR3 DNA
few,NA,TRBJ1-1,TRBV19,CASRTTADTEAFF,TGTGCCAGTAGAACAACGGCGGACACTGAAGCTTTCTTT
many,NA,TRBJ2-2,TRBV11-3,CASSFRQAFPGELFF,TGTGCCAGCAGCTTCAGGCAGGCATTTCCGGGGGAGCTGTTTTTT
NA,TRBD1,TRBJ2-2,TRBV7-2,CASSLVQGYNTGELFF,TGTGCCAGCAGCTTAGTACAGGGGTATAACACCGGGGAGCTGTTTTTT
NA,NA,TRBJ2-7,TRBV7-8,CASSPQYEQYF,TGTGCCAGCAGCCCCCAGTACGAGCAGTACTTC
many,TRBD2,TRBJ2-4,TRBV12-3/TRBV12-4,CASSFSGVAKNIQYF,TGTGCCAGCAGTTTTAGCGGGGTAGCCAAAAACATTCAGTACTTC
few,TRBD1,TRBJ1-3,TRBV29-1,CSVVTGGSGNTIYF,TGCAGCGTGGTGACAGGGGGATCAGGAAACACCATATATTTT
NA,NA,TRBJ1-1,TRBV20-1,CSARPPGPNTEAFF,TGCAGTGCTAGACCTCCGGGGCCTAACACTGAAGCTTTCTTT
many,NA,TRBJ1-5,TRBV18,CASSSGDSNQPQHF,TGTGCCAGCTCATCTGGGGACAGCAATCAGCCCCAGCATTTT
few,TRBD1,TRBJ2-7,TRBV14,CASSQTGGGPYYEQYF,TGTGCCAGCAGCCAAACAGGGGGAGGCCCCTACTACGAGCAGTACTTC
few,NA,TRBJ1-2,TRBV27,CASRRTGNYGYTF,TGTGCCAGCAGGCGGACGGGCAACTATGGCTACACCTTC
many,NA,TRBJ1-4,TRBV5-1,CASSLDVPGNEKLFF,TGCGCCAGCAGCTTGGATGTCCCCGGTAATGAAAAACTGTTTTTT
NA,NA,TRBJ2-6,TRBV12-3/TRBV12-4,CASCLILGDGLSGANVLTF,TGTGCCAGCTGTTTAATCCTGGGGGACGGTCTCTCTGGGGCCAACGTCCTGACTTTC
many,NA,TRBJ1-4,TRBV12-3/TRBV12-4,CASRGTSNEKLFF,TGTGCCAGCAGGGGTACTTCTAATGAAAAACTGTTTTTT
many,NA,TRBJ1-5,TRBV6-5,CASSYPGQEQPQHF,TGTGCCAGCAGTTACCCGGGCCAGGAGCAGCCCCAGCATTTT
many,TRBD2,TRBJ2-7,TRBV20-1,CSANPSGRNEQYF,TGCAGTGCTAATCCTAGCGGGAGAAACGAGCAGTACTTC
many,NA,TRBJ2-1,TRBV9,CASSVEAARYNEQFF,TGTGCCAGCAGCGTAGAGGCGGCGCGGTACAATGAGCAGTTCTTC
many,NA,TRBJ1-1,TRBV12-3/TRBV12-4,CASSPYRALNTEAFF,TGTGCCAGCAGCCCATACAGGGCACTGAACACTGAAGCTTTCTTT
few,NA,TRBJ1-5,TRBV7-2,CASSPTDQPQHF,TGTGCCAGCAGCCCCACGGATCAGCCCCAGCATTTT
few,TRBD1,TRBJ2-3,TRBV2,CASSVGLDRAATSTDTQYF,TGTGCCAGCAGTGTGGGGCTAGACAGGGCAGCCACTAGCACAGATACGCAGTATTTT
NA,NA,TRBJ1-5,TRBV11-2,CASSSPRGGPLAQPQHF,TGTGCCAGCAGCTCGCCCCGAGGGGGTCCTTTGGCTCAGCCCCAGCATTTT
few,NA,TRBJ1-1,TRBV14,CASSRYSGGTEAFF,TGTGCCAGCAGCCGATATTCGGGGGGGACTGAAGCTTTCTTT
many,TRBD2,TRBJ2-1,TRBV5-1,CASSLTSAQNSYNEQFF,TGCGCCAGCAGCTTGACTAGCGCCCAAAACTCCTACAATGAGCAGTTCTTC
NA,NA,TRBJ2-3,TRBV20-1,CSSSGTLNNRGTDTQYF,TGCAGTTCCTCGGGGACACTAAATAACCGCGGCACAGATACGCAGTATTTT
many,TRBD2,TRBJ2-3,TRBV20-1,CSAMRTSGSADTQYF,TGCAGTGCTATGAGGACTAGCGGGAGCGCAGATACGCAGTATTTT